In this sample, the clone carrying this TCR beta chain turned up many times. The antigen is not known. This CDR3 contains 14 residues. Trimming stripped 1 base from V and 3 bases from J, with 10 bases between. From germline, CDR1 is MGHRA and CDR2 YSYEKL. The data stem from a study of CD8+CD57+ T cells in acquired aplastic anemia. Study-level points and caveats: It was found that almost 30 CD8+ CDR3 sequences were shared between patients and controls.

TCR beta VDJ combinations and CDR3 sequences were profiled from genomic DNA. From the reads, TCRdb called clonotypes with MiXCR, one entry per CDR3 protein. The table has 100,000 to 130,000 distinct CDR3 sequences, 51% seen once. This TCR came from a human donor in good health, serving as a control. This chain uses TRBV4-1 with TRBJ2-7; a possible D gene is TRBD1 (5 bases). The sequenced sample consisted of sorted CD4+, CD8+, or CD8+CD57+ T cells (not recorded which) from PBMCs. The CDR3: CASSQGADSYEQYF. CDR3 nucleotide sequence: TGCGCCAGCAGCCAAGGAGCCGACAGCTACGAGCAGTACTTC.